One and the same sample provided the 21 T cell receptor beta chains below, sequenced in a study of blood T cell repertoires in COVID-19. Produced via immunoSEQ multiplex PCR; TCRdb's table is partial and in-frame only. The data contain some 260,000 clones, 80% to 90% of them seen just once; the ten biggest clones take up around 9.6%. What was sequenced was peripheral blood. All receptors derive from a woman in her 70s with COVID-19, enrolled during active disease.

This chain uses TRBV10-3 with TRBJ1-2; 7 bases fit TRBD1. The CDR3 is 16 amino acids. CDR1 is ENHRY and CDR2 is SYGVKD in the germline V gene. The V segment lost 4 bases and the J segment 2 bases; nucleotides outside the gene matches: 10. CDR3 sequence reads: CAISGGQSIPNYGYTF. CDR3 nucleotide sequence: TGTGCCATCAGTGGGGGACAGTCGATCCCCAACTATGGCTACACCTTC.

The genes are TRBV9 and TRBJ2-7; TRBD2 aligns across 7 bases. The CDR3 spans 14 residues. Per germline, CDR1 SGDLS and CDR2 YYNGEE. Trimming removed 1 base from V and 6 bases from J; junction bases left unmatched: 7. CDR3 in amino acids: CASSVLREGGEQYF. The CDR3 nucleotides read TGTGCCAGCAGCGTATTGAGGGAGGGAGGCGAGCAGTACTTC. Full variable domain (missing parts from reference TRBV9 and TRBJ2-7): DSGVTQTPKHLITATGQRVTLRCSPRSGDLSVYWYQQSLDQGLQFLIQYYNGEERAKGNILERFSAQQFPDLHSELNLSSLELGDSALYFCASSVLREGGEQYFGPGTRLTVT.

The chain links TRBV5-1 to TRBJ1-2; TRBD1 matches 10 bases. The CDR3 is 17 residues long. V lost 0 bases, J lost 7 bases, and 12 bases stayed unmatched. CDR1 is SGHRS, CDR2 YFSETQ, per germline. DNA for the CDR3: TGCGCCAGCAGCTTGGTGCCCAGCGGACAGGGGGTGGCTGGCTACACCTTC. This encodes CASSLVPSGQGVAGYTF.

This chain joins TRBV7-6 and TRBJ2-3; D perhaps matches TRBD2 (6 bases). Trimming removed 5 bases from V and 0 bases from J, with 15 bases in between. The germline V gene has CDR1 SGHVS and CDR2 FNYEAQ. The CDR3 sequence is 16 residues long. CDR3: CASSRVTGASTDTQYF. CDR3 sequence (DNA): TGTGCCAGCAGCCGAGTGACGGGAGCTAGCACAGATACGCAGTATTTT.

The chain is built from TRBV9 and TRBJ2-7; D possibly corresponds to TRBD2 (6 bases). CDR3 length equals 14 residues. From germline, CDR1 is SGDLS and CDR2 YYNGEE. V was shortened by 1 base and J by 4 bases, with 12 bases between the two germline ends. CDR3 DNA: TGTGCCAGCAGCGTAAATCTAGCGCGATACGAGCAGTACTTC. Its translation: CASSVNLARYEQYF.

This clone was seen a single time. Other DNA sequences of this sample code for an identical CDR3. The gene calls are TRBV5-1 and TRBJ1-2; 10 bases are shared with TRBD1. The germline V gene has CDR1 SGHRS and CDR2 YFSETQ. The CDR3 loop spans 15 amino acids. With V trimmed by 0 bases and J by 5 bases, 4 bases remained unmatched. CDR3 sequence: CASSLATGGGYGYTF. CDR3 in DNA: TGCGCCAGCAGCTTGGCGACAGGGGGCGGTTATGGCTACACCTTC.

The chain is built from TRBV2 and TRBJ1-5; 8 nucleotides align to TRBD1. Germline lookup yields CDR1 SNHLY and CDR2 FYNNEI. This CDR3 spans 14 amino acids. V gave up 7 bases and J gave up 7 bases; unmatched junction bases: 9. The CDR3: CASTGQGTIQPQHF. CDR3 bases: TGTGCCAGCACTGGACAGGGAACGATCCAGCCCCAGCATTTT.

V gene TRBV18 combines with J gene TRBJ2-1; TRBD2 might be the D (6 bases). Trimming took off 5 bases at V and 7 bases at J, with 24 bases between the two ends. The CDR3 is 17 amino acids. Per the germline V gene, CDR1 is KGHSH and CDR2 is LQKENI. CDR3 residues: CASSNPRAGLHRNEQFF. The CDR3 DNA sequence: TGTGCCAGCTCAAATCCCCGGGCGGGACTCCACAGGAATGAGCAGTTCTTC.

This chain connects TRBV6-6 to TRBJ2-7; TRBD2 aligns across 9 bases. Germline values: CDR1 MNHNY, CDR2 SVGAGI (reference sequence). The CDR3 is 19 residues long. The junction had 19 bases not matched to a gene; V was cut back by 5 bases and J by 2 bases. CDR3 protein: CASSPQEKTLAGPPYEQYF. The CDR3 DNA follows: TGTGCCAGCAGTCCCCAAGAGAAAACTCTAGCGGGGCCACCCTACGAGCAGTACTTC.

V and J are TRBV7-9 and TRBJ1-1; D is unresolved. The germline gives CDR1 SEHNR, CDR2 FQNEAQ (reference sequence). V was shortened by 5 bases and J by 3 bases, with 7 bases between the two germline ends. The CDR3 sequence is 12 residues long. The CDR3 sequence: CASSRTDTEAFF. CDR3 coding DNA: TGTGCCAGCAGCCGTACAGACACTGAAGCTTTCTTT.

This rearrangement joins TRBV29-1 to TRBJ1-1, with 10 nucleotides matching TRBD1. CDR1 SQVTM and CDR2 ANQGSEA come from the germline V gene. Unmatched junction bases numbered 10, after V lost 6 bases and J lost 3 bases. The CDR3 spans 15 residues. DNA of the CDR3: TGCAGCGTCTCCGGGACAGGGGAAGAGTACACTGAAGCTTTCTTT. Its translation: CSVSGTGEEYTEAFF.

This clone was detected a few times. The V and J genes are TRBV7-3 and TRBJ2-1; 8 positions agree with TRBD1. Germline CDR1 SGHTA, CDR2 FQGTGA. CDR3 size: 16 residues. Trimming cost V 5 bases and J 8 bases; bases outside gene matches: 14. The CDR3 protein is CASSPQGAVNFDEQFF. DNA of the CDR3: TGTGCCAGCAGCCCGCAGGGGGCTGTTAATTTTGATGAGCAGTTCTTC. Full variable domain (outside the CDR3, taken from reference TRBV7-3 and TRBJ2-1): GAGVSQTPSNKVTEKGKYVELRCDPISGHTALYWYRQSLGQGPEFLIYFQGTGAADDSGLPNDRFFAVRPEGSVSTLKIQRTERGDSAVYLCASSPQGAVNFDEQFFGPGTRLTVL.

V is TRBV7-3 and J is TRBJ2-2, with D unresolved. The CDR3 totals 14 residues. Per the germline V gene, CDR1 is SGHTA and CDR2 is FQGTGA. V was shortened by 1 base and J by 6 bases, with 9 bases between the two germline ends. The DNA of the CDR3 is TGTGCCAGCAGCTTAAGTCGTTCCGCCGGGGAGCTGTTTTTT. It is translated as CASSLSRSAGELFF. The variable domain in full, with the rest retrieved from reference TRBV7-3 and TRBJ2-2, is GAGVSQTPSNKVTEKGKYVELRCDPISGHTALYWYRQSLGQGPEFLIYFQGTGAADDSGLPNDRFFAVRPEGSVSTLKIQRTERGDSAVYLCASSLSRSAGELFFGEGSRLTVL.

V and J are TRBV7-2 and TRBJ1-5; the D is unclear. Looked up from germline, CDR1 is SGHTA and CDR2 is FQGNSA. The CDR3 sequence is 15 residues long. V gave up 0 bases and J gave up 0 bases, with 6 bases separating them. CDR3: CASSLALNSNQPQHF. As DNA, the CDR3 is TGTGCCAGCAGCTTAGCCTTAAATAGCAATCAGCCCCAGCATTTT. Full variable domain (remainder filled in from reference TRBV7-2 and TRBJ1-5): GAGVSQSPSNKVTEKGKDVELRCDPISGHTALYWYRQSLGQGLEFLIYFQGNSAPDKSGLPSDRFSAERTGGSVSTLTIQRTQQEDSAVYLCASSLALNSNQPQHFGDGTRLSIL.

The chain uses TRBV14 and TRBJ2-7, with 7 bases that match TRBD1. The length of the CDR3 is 12 residues. V lost 5 bases and J lost 4; bases outside the gene matches: 2. CDR1 and CDR2 from the germline V gene are SGHDN and FVKESK. DNA for the CDR3: TGTGCCAGCAGCTCACAGGGGTACGAGCAGTACTTC. Its translation: CASSSQGYEQYF.

This sequence joins TRBV7-9 and TRBJ1-2; 11 bases agree with TRBD1. V lost 0 bases and J lost 7; bases outside the gene matches: 4. This CDR3 has 15 residues. Germline assignment: CDR1 SEHNR and CDR2 FQNEAQ (reference sequence). The CDR3 region is CASSLAGQGAFGYTF. CDR3 bases: TGTGCCAGCAGCTTAGCTGGACAGGGGGCGTTTGGCTACACCTTC.

The chain combines TRBV5-1 with TRBJ2-3; TRBD2 matches 7 bases. The junction had 7 bases not matched to a gene; V was cut back by 4 bases and J by 2 bases. Germline values: CDR1 SGHRS, CDR2 YFSETQ. This CDR3 has 15 amino acids. DNA for the CDR3: TGCGCCAGCAGCATCGCTAGCGGCCACACAGATACGCAGTATTTT. This gives the protein CASSIASGHTDTQYF.

The chain joins TRBV9 to TRBJ1-4; 12 bases fit TRBD1. The CDR3 loop spans 16 amino acids. The V gene's germline CDR1 is SGDLS and CDR2 YYNGEE. J gave up 7 bases and V 4 bases, and 8 bases lay outside the gene matches. Here the CDR3 DNA reads TGTGCCAGCAGCCCCGGGACAGGGGGCGTTGGTGAAAAACTGTTTTTT. Protein sequence: CASSPGTGGVGEKLFF.

The V gene is TRBV4-2, the J gene TRBJ2-7, with D perhaps matching TRBD2 (6 bases). V was pared by 1 base and J by 1 base, with 11 bases between. The CDR3 totals 15 residues. Germline values: CDR1 LGHNA, CDR2 YNFKEQ. Here the CDR3 reads CASSQVLAQSYEQYF. The CDR3 DNA follows: TGTGCCAGCAGCCAAGTCCTAGCGCAGTCCTACGAGCAGTACTTC.

The chain joins TRBV6-5 to TRBJ1-2; D is undetermined. This CDR3 spans 13 amino acids. Germline CDR1 and CDR2: MNHEY and SVGAGI. Trimming removed 5 bases at V and 6 bases at J, with 13 bases between. The CDR3 region has the DNA TGTGCCAGCAGTCCCCCGGGAAACGATGGCTACACCTTC. Translating it yields CASSPPGNDGYTF.

The chain is built from TRBV5-1 and TRBJ2-7, with D unclear. The V end was cut by 4 bases, the J end by 7 bases, with 12 bases between. Germline V gene sequence: CDR1 SGHRS, CDR2 YFSETQ. This CDR3 is built from 12 residues. The CDR3: CASSVDSSEQYF. In DNA form, the CDR3 reads TGCGCCAGCAGCGTCGACTCGTCGGAGCAGTACTTC.